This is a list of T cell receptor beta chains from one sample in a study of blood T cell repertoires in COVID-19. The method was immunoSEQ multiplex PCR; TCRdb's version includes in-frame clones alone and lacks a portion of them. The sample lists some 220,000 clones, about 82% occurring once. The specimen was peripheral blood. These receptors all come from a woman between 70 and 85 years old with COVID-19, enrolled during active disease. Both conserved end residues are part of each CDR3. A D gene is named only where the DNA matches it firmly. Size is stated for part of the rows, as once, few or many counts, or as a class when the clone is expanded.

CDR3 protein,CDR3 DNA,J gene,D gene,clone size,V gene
CASRKTGQYGYTF,TGTGCCAGCAGAAAAACAGGGCAGTATGGCTACACCTTC,TRBJ1-2,-,once,TRBV6-5
CASSTRWTGRHAGELFF,TGTGCCAGTAGTACCAGATGGACAGGGAGGCATGCCGGGGAGCTGTTTTTT,TRBJ2-2,TRBD1,-,TRBV19
CASSLTLANYGYTF,TGTGCCAGCAGCTTGACCCTAGCTAACTATGGCTACACCTTC,TRBJ1-2,-,-,TRBV7-2
CASSPNRGDYGYTF,TGTGCCAGCAGCCCTAACAGGGGAGACTATGGCTACACCTTC,TRBJ1-2,TRBD1,-,TRBV7-2
CASSTNWGPSTDTQYF,TGTGCCAGCAGCACCAATTGGGGGCCTAGCACAGATACGCAGTATTTT,TRBJ2-3,-,-,TRBV7-3
CASSRTGDDYGYTF,TGTGCCAGCTCAAGGACAGGGGATGACTATGGCTACACCTTC,TRBJ1-2,TRBD1,-,TRBV18
CASSASYGYTF,TGTGCCAGCAGCGCCAGCTATGGCTACACCTTC,TRBJ1-2,-,-,TRBV9
CASSIAGGPEAFF,TGTGCCAGTAGTATTGCGGGAGGTCCTGAAGCTTTCTTT,TRBJ1-1,-,once,TRBV19
CSVAQSNRGQPQHF,TGCAGCGTGGCCCAATCAAACAGGGGTCAGCCCCAGCATTTT,TRBJ1-5,TRBD1,few,TRBV29-1
CAISESNRGHGYTF,TGTGCCATCAGTGAGTCGAATAGGGGACACGGCTACACCTTC,TRBJ1-2,-,-,TRBV10-3
CASSYPGQGDSYEQYF,TGTGCCAGCAGTTATCCGGGACAGGGTGACTCCTACGAGCAGTACTTC,TRBJ2-7,TRBD1,-,TRBV6-2/TRBV6-3
CASSELTSGKMYEQYF,TGTGCCAGCAGTGAACTAACTAGCGGGAAAATGTACGAGCAGTACTTC,TRBJ2-7,TRBD2,-,TRBV25-1
CASSLVAGGDGYTF,TGTGCCAGCAGCTTAGTGGCAGGGGGCGATGGCTACACCTTC,TRBJ1-2,TRBD1,once,TRBV7-2
CASSTRDREIGELFF,TGTGCCAGCAGTACCCGGGACAGGGAGATCGGGGAGCTGTTTTTT,TRBJ2-2,TRBD1,-,TRBV27
CVSLSGSTYTDTQYF,TGTGTTTCACTTTCCGGGTCAACTTACACAGATACGCAGTATTTT,TRBJ2-3,-,-,TRBV6-5
CASSSSGGPKNIQYF,TGTGCCAGCAGCTCATCGGGGGGACCCAAAAACATTCAGTACTTC,TRBJ2-4,TRBD2,-,TRBV7-2
CASSYGTGKGDTQYF,TGTGCCAGCAGCTACGGGACAGGGAAGGGGGATACGCAGTATTTT,TRBJ2-3,TRBD1,-,TRBV5-4
CASSQTSGYYSTDTQYF,TGCGCCAGCAGCCAGACTAGCGGGTATTACTCCACAGATACGCAGTATTTT,TRBJ2-3,TRBD2,few,TRBV5-1
CASSPGLAANTGELFF,TGTGCCAGCAGCCCAGGACTAGCGGCGAACACCGGGGAGCTGTTTTTT,TRBJ2-2,TRBD2,once,TRBV5-4
CATSRGGRSTDTQYF,TGTGCCACCAGCAGAGGCGGGAGGAGCACAGATACGCAGTATTTT,TRBJ2-3,TRBD2,-,TRBV15
CATSRDSGQIYGYTF,TGTGCCACCAGCAGAGATAGTGGACAGATCTATGGCTACACCTTC,TRBJ1-2,-,few,TRBV15
CASRLAGGPGTQYF,TGTGCCAGCCGGCTAGCGGGAGGGCCGGGTACGCAGTATTTT,TRBJ2-3,TRBD2,-,TRBV7-2
CASEKLAGVGGELFF,TGTGCCAGCGAAAAACTAGCGGGAGTGGGCGGGGAGCTGTTTTTT,TRBJ2-2,TRBD2,-,TRBV2
CASSQVAIRTEAFF,TGCGCCAGCAGCCAAGTGGCAATCCGCACTGAAGCTTTCTTT,TRBJ1-1,-,-,TRBV4-3
CASRRVDRGGGNEQFF,TGTGCCAGCAGGAGGGTAGACAGGGGGGGAGGCAATGAGCAGTTCTTC,TRBJ2-1,TRBD1,once,TRBV2
CALRGTGGAGELFF,TGTGCCCTCCGCGGGACAGGGGGAGCCGGGGAGCTGTTTTTT,TRBJ2-2,TRBD1,-,TRBV6-6
CASRLTGTNQPQHF,TGTGCCAGCAGACTGACAGGGACCAATCAGCCCCAGCATTTT,TRBJ1-5,TRBD1,-,TRBV2
CASSYRFGETQYF,TGTGCCAGCAGTTATCGATTCGGAGAGACCCAGTACTTC,TRBJ2-5,-,-,TRBV6-5
CASSWTGAGYTF,TGTGCCAGCAGCTGGACAGGGGCCGGCTACACCTTC,TRBJ1-2,TRBD1,-,TRBV11-2
CASSLTPNREGNYGYTF,TGTGCCAGCAGCTTGACCCCAAACAGGGAGGGAAACTATGGCTACACCTTC,TRBJ1-2,-,-,TRBV5-8
CASSSPGGRRNTEAFF,TGTGCCAGCAGCTCTCCGGGGGGACGGAGGAACACTGAAGCTTTCTTT,TRBJ1-1,-,few,TRBV3-1/TRBV3-2
CASRQSSYNSPLHF,TGTGCCAGCAGACAAAGCTCCTATAATTCACCCCTCCACTTT,TRBJ1-6,-,-,TRBV11-2
CASSRGTVGYTF,TGTGCCAGCAGCAGGGGGACGGTGGGCTACACCTTC,TRBJ1-2,-,-,TRBV11-1
CASSLSQGSGYTF,TGTGCCAGCAGCTTAAGTCAGGGGTCAGGCTACACCTTC,TRBJ1-2,-,once,TRBV7-9
CASNSAGSGTVYEQYF,TGTGCCAGCAACTCGGCGGGTAGCGGGACGGTTTACGAGCAGTACTTC,TRBJ2-7,TRBD2,-,TRBV7-2
CAWSAGSGNTIYF,TGTGCCTGGAGTGCAGGCTCTGGAAACACCATATATTTT,TRBJ1-3,-,-,TRBV30
CASSLGAGAVETQYF,TGTGCCAGCAGCTTAGGTGCAGGGGCGGTGGAGACCCAGTACTTC,TRBJ2-5,-,-,TRBV11-2
CASSPSLTTYEQYF,TGCGCCAGCAGCCCCTCACTAACCACCTACGAGCAGTACTTC,TRBJ2-7,-,-,TRBV5-1
CASSLWGTGALYGYTF,TGTGCCAGCAGCTTATGGGGGACAGGGGCCCTCTATGGCTACACCTTC,TRBJ1-2,TRBD1,few,TRBV11-2
CASSLRQGAHSGNTIYF,TGTGCCAGCAGCTTAAGACAGGGGGCACACTCTGGAAACACCATATATTTT,TRBJ1-3,TRBD1,-,TRBV5-4
CASSPRTGENYGYTF,TGTGCCAGCAGCCCGCGGACAGGGGAAAACTATGGCTACACCTTC,TRBJ1-2,TRBD1,-,TRBV7-9
CASSILGQGIENTIYF,TGTGCCAGTAGTATTTTGGGACAGGGCATCGAAAACACCATATATTTT,TRBJ1-3,TRBD1,-,TRBV19
CSVEDYGRDGYTF,TGCAGCGTTGAAGATTACGGCAGGGATGGCTACACCTTC,TRBJ1-2,-,-,TRBV29-1
CASSFSSQNSEQYF,TGTGCCAGCAGCTTCTCTTCTCAAAATAGCGAGCAGTACTTC,TRBJ2-7,-,-,TRBV7-2
CASSPTGYSGNTIYF,TGTGCCAGCAGCCCGACAGGGTACTCTGGAAACACCATATATTTT,TRBJ1-3,TRBD1,-,TRBV7-2
CASSSGSPGLAVYEQFF,TGTGCCAGCAGCTCCGGTTCGCCGGGACTAGCGGTCTATGAGCAGTTCTTC,TRBJ2-1,TRBD2,-,TRBV7-2
CASRILQGTDTQYF,TGTGCCAGCAGAATTCTTCAGGGCACAGATACGCAGTATTTT,TRBJ2-3,-,-,TRBV6-5
CASSVSNRVLNTEAFF,TGTGCCAGCAGCGTCTCGAACAGGGTCTTGAACACTGAAGCTTTCTTT,TRBJ1-1,-,-,TRBV9
CASSLESLGGYNTGELFF,TGCGCCAGCAGCTTGGAATCCTTGGGGGGTTATAACACCGGGGAGCTGTTTTTT,TRBJ2-2,-,-,TRBV5-1
CSVADTGGNTIYF,TGCAGCGTTGCCGATACGGGGGGAAACACCATATATTTT,TRBJ1-3,-,-,TRBV29-1
CASRSEQGAYNEQFF,TGTGCCAGCAGATCGGAACAGGGGGCCTACAATGAGCAGTTCTTC,TRBJ2-1,TRBD1,few,TRBV11-3
CASSVLPWSFSGNTIYF,TGTGCCAGCAGCGTCCTTCCTTGGAGCTTCTCTGGAAACACCATATATTTT,TRBJ1-3,-,few,TRBV9
CASSQGARGRNEQYF,TGCGCCAGCAGCCAAGGTGCCAGGGGGAGAAACGAGCAGTACTTC,TRBJ2-7,TRBD1,-,TRBV4-3
CASSLAPGGYNEQFF,TGTGCCAGCAGCTTAGCCCCGGGGGGTTACAATGAGCAGTTCTTC,TRBJ2-1,TRBD2,-,TRBV7-2
CATCKEVREGSPLHF,TGTGCCACCTGTAAAGAAGTCCGGGAGGGTTCACCCCTCCACTTT,TRBJ1-6,-,few,TRBV27
CASSDSYRVDQPQHF,TGTGCCAGCAGTGACTCTTACAGGGTGGATCAGCCCCAGCATTTT,TRBJ1-5,-,once,TRBV6-4
CASRPGGSYGYTF,TGTGCCAGCAGGCCGGGGGGATCCTATGGCTACACCTTC,TRBJ1-2,-,-,TRBV7-2